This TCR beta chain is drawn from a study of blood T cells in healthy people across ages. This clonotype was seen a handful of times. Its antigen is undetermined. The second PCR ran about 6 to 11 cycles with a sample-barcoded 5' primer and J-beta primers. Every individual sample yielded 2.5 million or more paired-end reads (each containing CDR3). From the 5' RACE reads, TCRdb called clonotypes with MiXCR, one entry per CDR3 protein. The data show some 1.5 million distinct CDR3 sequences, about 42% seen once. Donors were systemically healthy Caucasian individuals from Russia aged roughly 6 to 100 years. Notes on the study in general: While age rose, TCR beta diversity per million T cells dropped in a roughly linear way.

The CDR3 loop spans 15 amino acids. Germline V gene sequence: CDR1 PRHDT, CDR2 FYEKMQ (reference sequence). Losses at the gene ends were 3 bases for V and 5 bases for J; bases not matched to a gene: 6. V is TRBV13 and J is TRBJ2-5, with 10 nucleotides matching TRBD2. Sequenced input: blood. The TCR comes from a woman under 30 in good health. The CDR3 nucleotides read TGTGCCAGCAGCTTTAAGCGGGGGGGCAGGGAGACCCAGTACTTC. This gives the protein CASSFKRGGRETQYF.